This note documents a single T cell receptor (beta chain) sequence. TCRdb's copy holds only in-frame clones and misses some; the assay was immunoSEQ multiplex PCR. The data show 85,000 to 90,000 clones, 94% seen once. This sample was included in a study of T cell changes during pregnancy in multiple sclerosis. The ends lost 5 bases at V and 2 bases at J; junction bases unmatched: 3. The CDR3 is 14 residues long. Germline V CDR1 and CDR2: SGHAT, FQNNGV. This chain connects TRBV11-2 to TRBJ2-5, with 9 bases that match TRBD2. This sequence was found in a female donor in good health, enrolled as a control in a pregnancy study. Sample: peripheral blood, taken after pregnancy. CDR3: CASSDGLAQETQYF. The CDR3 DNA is TGTGCCAGCAGCGACGGACTAGCGCAAGAGACCCAGTACTTC. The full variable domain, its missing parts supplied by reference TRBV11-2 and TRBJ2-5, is EAGVAQSPRYKIIEKRQSVAFWCNPISGHATLYWYQQILGQGPKLLIQFQNNGVVDDSQLPKDRFSAERLKGVDSTLKIQPAKLEDSAVYLCASSDGLAQETQYFGPGTRLLVL.